This TCR beta chain was documented in a study of metastatic and nonmetastatic thyroid tumors. Across the whole study: Repertoires from malignant and benign thyroid patients were compared across blood and tumor or nodule tissue. The study's findings and limits: In both blood and tumor samples, TCR beta diversity was reported significantly higher for malignant than benign nodules.

This clone was detected many times. Its antigen is still unknown. One end of the junction is discordant with germline, which a read error may explain. Per germline, CDR1 SGDLS and CDR2 YYNGEE. The CDR3 is made up of 16 amino acids. TCRdb reprocessed the PCR reads via MiXCR. The table includes about 20,000 clones, roughly 15% detected once. Each patient came to thyroid surgery without any prior treatment (of any kind). J is TRBJ2-3 and V is TRBV9; TRBD2 agrees at 7 bases. Sequencing was carried out using blood. This TCR was recovered from a female donor with papillary thyroid cancer or a benign thyroid nodule (not recorded which). Some clones in this sample may be carry-over from other donors' samples. The CDR3 sequence is CVSSVESGAGPDTQYF. CDR3 in DNA: TGTGTCAGCAGCGTAGAAAGTGGAGCGGGACCAGATACGCAGTATTTT.